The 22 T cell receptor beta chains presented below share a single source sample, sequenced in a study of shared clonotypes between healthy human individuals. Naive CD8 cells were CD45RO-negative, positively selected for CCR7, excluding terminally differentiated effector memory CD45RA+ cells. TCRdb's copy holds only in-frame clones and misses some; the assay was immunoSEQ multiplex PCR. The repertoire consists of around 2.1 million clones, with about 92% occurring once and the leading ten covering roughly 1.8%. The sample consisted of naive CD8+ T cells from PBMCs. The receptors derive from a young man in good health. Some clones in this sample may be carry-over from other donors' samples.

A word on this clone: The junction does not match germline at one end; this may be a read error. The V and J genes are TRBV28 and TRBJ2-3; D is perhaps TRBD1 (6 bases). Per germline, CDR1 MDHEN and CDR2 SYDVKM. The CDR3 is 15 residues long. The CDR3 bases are TGTGCCAGCAGTCCGACCAGGGGTAGCAGAGATACGCAGTATTTT. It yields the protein CASSPTRGSRDTQYF.

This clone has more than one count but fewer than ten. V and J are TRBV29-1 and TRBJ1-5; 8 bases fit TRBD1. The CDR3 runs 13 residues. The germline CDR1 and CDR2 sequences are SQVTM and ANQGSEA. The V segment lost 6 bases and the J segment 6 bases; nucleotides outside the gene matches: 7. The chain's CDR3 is CSVQGAWGQPQHF. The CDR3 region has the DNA TGCAGCGTCCAGGGGGCTTGGGGTCAGCCCCAGCATTTT.

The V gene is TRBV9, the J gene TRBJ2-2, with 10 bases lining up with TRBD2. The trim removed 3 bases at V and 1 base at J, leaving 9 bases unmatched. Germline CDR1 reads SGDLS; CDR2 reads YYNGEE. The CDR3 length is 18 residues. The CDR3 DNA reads TGTGCCAGCAGCGCCCCGCTAGCGGGAGTAGGGAACACCGGGGAGCTGTTTTTT. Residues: CASSAPLAGVGNTGELFF.

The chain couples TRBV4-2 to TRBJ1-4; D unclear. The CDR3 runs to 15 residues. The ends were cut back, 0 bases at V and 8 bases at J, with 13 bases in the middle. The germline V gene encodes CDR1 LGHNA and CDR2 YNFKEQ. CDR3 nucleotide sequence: TGTGCCAGCAGCCAAGATCTGGGTATTAGGGAAAAACTGTTTTTT. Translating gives CASSQDLGIREKLFF.

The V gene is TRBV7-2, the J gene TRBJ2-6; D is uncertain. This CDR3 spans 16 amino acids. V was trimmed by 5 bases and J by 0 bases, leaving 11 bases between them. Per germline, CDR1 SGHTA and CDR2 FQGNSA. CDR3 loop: CASSARPNSGANVLTF. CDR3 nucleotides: TGTGCCAGCAGCGCCCGACCGAACTCTGGGGCCAACGTCCTGACTTTC. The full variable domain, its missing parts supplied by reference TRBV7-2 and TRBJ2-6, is GAGVSQSPSNKVTEKGKDVELRCDPISGHTALYWYRQSLGQGLEFLIYFQGNSAPDKSGLPSDRFSAERTGGSVSTLTIQRTQQEDSAVYLCASSARPNSGANVLTFGAGSRLTVL.

The CDR3 bases are TGTGCCAGCAGCTTCCACGGGGAAGGGGAAAAACTGTTTTTT. Amino acids: CASSFHGEGEKLFF. The chain uses TRBV7-2 and TRBJ1-4; D not certain. CDR3 length: 14 residues. V was shortened by 3 bases and J by 8 bases, with 13 bases between the two germline ends. Germline lookup yields CDR1 SGHTA and CDR2 FQGNSA.

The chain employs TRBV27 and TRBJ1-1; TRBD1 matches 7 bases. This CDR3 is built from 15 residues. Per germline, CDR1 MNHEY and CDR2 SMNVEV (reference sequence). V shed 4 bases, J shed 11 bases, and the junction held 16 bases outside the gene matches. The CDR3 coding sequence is TGTGCCAGCAGTTATATCGGACTCACCGGGACAGATGCTTTCTTT. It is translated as CASSYIGLTGTDAFF.

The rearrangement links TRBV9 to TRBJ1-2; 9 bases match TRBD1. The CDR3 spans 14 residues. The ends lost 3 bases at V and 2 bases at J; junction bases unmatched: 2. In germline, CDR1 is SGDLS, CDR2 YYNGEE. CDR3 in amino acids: CASSGDRGNYGYTF. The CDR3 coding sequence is TGTGCCAGCAGCGGTGACAGGGGGAACTATGGCTACACCTTC.

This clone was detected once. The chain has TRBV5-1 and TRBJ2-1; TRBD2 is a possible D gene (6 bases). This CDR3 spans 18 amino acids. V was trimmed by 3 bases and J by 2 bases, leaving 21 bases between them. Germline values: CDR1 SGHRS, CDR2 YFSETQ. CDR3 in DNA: TGCGCCAGCAGCTCCGATAATCTAACTAGCCGCACCTACAATGAGCAGTTCTTC. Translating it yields CASSSDNLTSRTYNEQFF.

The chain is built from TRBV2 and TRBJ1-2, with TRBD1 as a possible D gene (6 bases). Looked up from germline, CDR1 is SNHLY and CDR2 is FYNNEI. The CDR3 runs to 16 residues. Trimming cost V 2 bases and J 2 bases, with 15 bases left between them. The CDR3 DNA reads TGTGCCAGCAGTGAATGGGGGGGCAGGGTCAACTATGGCTACACCTTC. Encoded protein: CASSEWGGRVNYGYTF.

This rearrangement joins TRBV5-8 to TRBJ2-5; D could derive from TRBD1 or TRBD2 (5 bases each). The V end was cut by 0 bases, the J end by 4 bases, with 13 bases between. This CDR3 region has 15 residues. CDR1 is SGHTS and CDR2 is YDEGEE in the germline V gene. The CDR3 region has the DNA TGTGCCAGCAGCTTGGGGTTAGGGGCGGGAGAGACCCAGTACTTC. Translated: CASSLGLGAGETQYF.

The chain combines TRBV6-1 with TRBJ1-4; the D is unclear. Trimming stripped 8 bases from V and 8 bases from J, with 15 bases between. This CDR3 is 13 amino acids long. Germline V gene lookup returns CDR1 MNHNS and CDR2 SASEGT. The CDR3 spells CASAPLRSEKLFF. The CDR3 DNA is TGTGCCAGCGCCCCTCTCCGATCCGAAAAACTGTTTTTT.

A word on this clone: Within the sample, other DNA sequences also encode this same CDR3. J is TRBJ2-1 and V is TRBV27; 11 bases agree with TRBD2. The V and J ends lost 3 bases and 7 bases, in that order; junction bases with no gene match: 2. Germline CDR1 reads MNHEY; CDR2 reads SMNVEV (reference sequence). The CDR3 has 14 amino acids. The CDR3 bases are TGTGCCAGCAGTTTCCTAGCGGGAGGTAATGAGCAGTTCTTC. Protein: CASSFLAGGNEQFF.

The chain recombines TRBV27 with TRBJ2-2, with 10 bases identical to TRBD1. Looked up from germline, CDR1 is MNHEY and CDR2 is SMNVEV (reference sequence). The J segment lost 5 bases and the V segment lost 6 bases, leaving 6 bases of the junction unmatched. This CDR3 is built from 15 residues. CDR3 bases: TGTGCCAGCAGCCCAGGGACAGGGGCGACCGGGGAGCTGTTTTTT. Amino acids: CASSPGTGATGELFF.

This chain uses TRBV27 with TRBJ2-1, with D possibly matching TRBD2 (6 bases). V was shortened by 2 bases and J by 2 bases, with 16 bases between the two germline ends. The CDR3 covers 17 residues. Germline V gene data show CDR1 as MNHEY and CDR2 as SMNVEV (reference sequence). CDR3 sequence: CASSLAAGTHTYNEQFF. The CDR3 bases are TGTGCCAGCAGTTTAGCCGCCGGGACTCACACCTACAATGAGCAGTTCTTC.

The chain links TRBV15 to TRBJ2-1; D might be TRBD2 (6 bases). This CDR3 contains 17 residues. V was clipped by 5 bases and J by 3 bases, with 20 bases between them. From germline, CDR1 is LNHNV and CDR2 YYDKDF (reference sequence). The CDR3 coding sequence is TGTGCCACCAGCCGGGAATGGCGGGACTCCTACTACAATGAGCAGTTCTTC. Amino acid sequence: CATSREWRDSYYNEQFF.

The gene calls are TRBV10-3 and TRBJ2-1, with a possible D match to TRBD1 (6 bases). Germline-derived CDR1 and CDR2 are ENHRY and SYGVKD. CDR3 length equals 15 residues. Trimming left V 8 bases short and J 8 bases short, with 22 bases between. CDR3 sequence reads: CAILAGTPSVHEQFF. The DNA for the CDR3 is TGTGCCATCTTGGCCGGGACACCGTCCGTCCATGAGCAGTTCTTC.

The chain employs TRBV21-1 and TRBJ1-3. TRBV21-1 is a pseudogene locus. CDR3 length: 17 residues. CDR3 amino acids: CASSKDEGEASGNTIYF. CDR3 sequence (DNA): TGTGCCAGCAGCAAAGATGAAGGGGAGGCCTCTGGAAACACCATATATTTT.

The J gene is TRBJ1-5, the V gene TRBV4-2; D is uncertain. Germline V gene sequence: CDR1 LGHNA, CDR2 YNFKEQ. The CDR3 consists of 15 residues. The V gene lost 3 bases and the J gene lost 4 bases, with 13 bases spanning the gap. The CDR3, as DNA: TGTGCCAGCAGCCAGACCCCTCGGAATAATCAGCCCCAGCATTTT. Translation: CASSQTPRNNQPQHF.

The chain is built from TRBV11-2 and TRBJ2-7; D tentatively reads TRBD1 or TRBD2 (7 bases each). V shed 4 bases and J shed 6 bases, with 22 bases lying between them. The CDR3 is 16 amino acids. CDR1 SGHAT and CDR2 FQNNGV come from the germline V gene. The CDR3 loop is CASSSGGGAGVFEQYF. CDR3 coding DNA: TGTGCCAGCAGCTCAGGGGGAGGGGCGGGAGTTTTCGAGCAGTACTTC.

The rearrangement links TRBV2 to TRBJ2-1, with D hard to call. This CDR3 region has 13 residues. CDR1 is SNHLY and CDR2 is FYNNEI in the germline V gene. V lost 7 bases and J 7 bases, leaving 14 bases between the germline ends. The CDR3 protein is CASMVGSGNEQFF. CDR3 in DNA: TGTGCCAGCATGGTGGGATCCGGTAATGAGCAGTTCTTC.

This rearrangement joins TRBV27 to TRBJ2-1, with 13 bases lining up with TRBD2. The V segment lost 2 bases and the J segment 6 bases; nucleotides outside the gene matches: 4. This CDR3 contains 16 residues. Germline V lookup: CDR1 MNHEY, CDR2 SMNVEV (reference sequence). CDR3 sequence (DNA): TGTGCCAGCAGTTTAGGACTAGCGGGAGTCAGCAATGAGCAGTTCTTC. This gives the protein CASSLGLAGVSNEQFF.